This record covers a single T cell receptor beta chain. This CDR3 spans 17 amino acids. Germline CDR1 SEHNR, CDR2 FQNEAQ (reference sequence). The ends were cut back, 0 bases at V and 4 bases at J, with 18 bases in the middle. The data were taken from a study of control samples from healthy donors and cancer patients. Method: immunoSEQ multiplex PCR; TCRdb's copy keeps in-frame clones and lacks some. The sample shows around 180,000 clones, approximately 94% of them seen only once. This clonotype was sampled from a woman between 18 and 29 years old in good health. J is TRBJ1-2 and V is TRBV7-9; D gene unclear. The source material was blood. The CDR3 protein is CASSLAGGGYSPYGYTF. CDR3 in DNA: TGTGCCAGCAGCTTAGCAGGCGGCGGGTATTCCCCCTATGGCTACACCTTC.